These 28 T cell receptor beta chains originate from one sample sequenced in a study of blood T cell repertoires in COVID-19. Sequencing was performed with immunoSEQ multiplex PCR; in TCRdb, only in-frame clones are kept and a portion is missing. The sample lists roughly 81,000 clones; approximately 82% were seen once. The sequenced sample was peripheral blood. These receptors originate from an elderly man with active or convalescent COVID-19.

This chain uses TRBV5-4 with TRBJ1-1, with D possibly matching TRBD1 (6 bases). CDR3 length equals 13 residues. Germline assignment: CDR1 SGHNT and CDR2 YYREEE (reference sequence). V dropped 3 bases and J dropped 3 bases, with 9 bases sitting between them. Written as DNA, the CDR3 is TGTGCCAGCAGCTCCTACAGGGACACTGAAGCTTTCTTT. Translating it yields CASSSYRDTEAFF.

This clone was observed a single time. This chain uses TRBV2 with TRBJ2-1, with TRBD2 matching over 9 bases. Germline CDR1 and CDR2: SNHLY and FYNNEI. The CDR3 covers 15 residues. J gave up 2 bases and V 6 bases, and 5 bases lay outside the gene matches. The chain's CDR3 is CASRTGTSPYNEQFF. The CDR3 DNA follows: TGTGCCAGCAGAACCGGGACTAGCCCCTACAATGAGCAGTTCTTC.

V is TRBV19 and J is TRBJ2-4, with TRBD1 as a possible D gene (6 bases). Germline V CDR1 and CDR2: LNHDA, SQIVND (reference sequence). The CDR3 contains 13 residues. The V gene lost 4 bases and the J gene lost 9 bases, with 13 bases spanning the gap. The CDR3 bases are TGTGCCAGTAGTACAACACAGGGAAGCATTCAGTACTTC. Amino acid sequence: CASSTTQGSIQYF.

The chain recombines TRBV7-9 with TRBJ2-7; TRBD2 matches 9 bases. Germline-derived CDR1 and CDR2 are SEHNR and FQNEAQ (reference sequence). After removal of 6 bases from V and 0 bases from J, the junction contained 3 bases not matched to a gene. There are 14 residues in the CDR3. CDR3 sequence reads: CASRRTSVSYEQYF. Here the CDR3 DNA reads TGTGCCAGCAGACGGACTAGCGTCTCCTACGAGCAGTACTTC.

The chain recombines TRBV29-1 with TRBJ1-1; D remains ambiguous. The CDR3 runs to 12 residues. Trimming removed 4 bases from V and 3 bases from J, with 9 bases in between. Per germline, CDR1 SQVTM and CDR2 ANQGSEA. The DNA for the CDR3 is TGCAGCGTTGGACCGGGAGACACTGAAGCTTTCTTT. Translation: CSVGPGDTEAFF.

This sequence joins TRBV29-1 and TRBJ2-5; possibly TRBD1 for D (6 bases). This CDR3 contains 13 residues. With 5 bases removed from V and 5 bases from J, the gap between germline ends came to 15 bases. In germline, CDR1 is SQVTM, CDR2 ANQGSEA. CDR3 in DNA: TGCAGCGTTAGGGTCAGGGGATTGGAGACCCAGTACTTC. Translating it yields CSVRVRGLETQYF.

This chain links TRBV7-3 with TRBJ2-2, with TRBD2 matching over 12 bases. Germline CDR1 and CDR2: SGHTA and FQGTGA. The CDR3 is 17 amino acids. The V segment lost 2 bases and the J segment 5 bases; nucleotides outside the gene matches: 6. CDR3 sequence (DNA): TGTGCCAGCAGCTTACGGACGGGGACTAGCGGGACCGGGGAGCTGTTTTTT. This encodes CASSLRTGTSGTGELFF.

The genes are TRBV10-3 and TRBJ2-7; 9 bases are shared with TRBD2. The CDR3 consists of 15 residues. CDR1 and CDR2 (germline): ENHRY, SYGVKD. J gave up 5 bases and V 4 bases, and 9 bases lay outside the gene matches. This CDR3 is CAISGPLAGEDEQYF. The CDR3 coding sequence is TGTGCCATCAGTGGTCCGTTAGCGGGAGAGGACGAGCAGTACTTC.

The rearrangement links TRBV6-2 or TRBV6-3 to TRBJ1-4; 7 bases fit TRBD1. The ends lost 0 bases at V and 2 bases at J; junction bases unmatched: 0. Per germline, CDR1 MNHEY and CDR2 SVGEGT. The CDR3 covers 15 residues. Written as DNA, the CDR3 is TGTGCCAGCAGTTACTCGGACAGGACTAATGAAAAACTGTTTTTT. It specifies CASSYSDRTNEKLFF.

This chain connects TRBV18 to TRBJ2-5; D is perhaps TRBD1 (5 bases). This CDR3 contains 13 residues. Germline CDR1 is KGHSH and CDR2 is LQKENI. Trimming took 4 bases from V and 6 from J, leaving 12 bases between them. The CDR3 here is CASSLSGSQTQYF. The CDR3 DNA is TGTGCCAGCTCACTTTCAGGGTCACAGACCCAGTACTTC.

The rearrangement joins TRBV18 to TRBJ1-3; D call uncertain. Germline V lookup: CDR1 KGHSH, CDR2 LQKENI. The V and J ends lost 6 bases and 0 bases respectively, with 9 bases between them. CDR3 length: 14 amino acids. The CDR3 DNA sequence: TGTGCCAGCTCTCGCCCAGGCTCTGGAAACACCATATATTTT. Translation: CASSRPGSGNTIYF. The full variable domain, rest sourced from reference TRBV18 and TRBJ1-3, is NAGVMQNPRHLVRRRGQEARLRCSPMKGHSHVYWYRQLPEEGLKFMVYLQKENIIDESGMPKERFSAEFPKEGPSILRIQQVVRGDSAAYFCASSRPGSGNTIYFGEGSWLTVV.

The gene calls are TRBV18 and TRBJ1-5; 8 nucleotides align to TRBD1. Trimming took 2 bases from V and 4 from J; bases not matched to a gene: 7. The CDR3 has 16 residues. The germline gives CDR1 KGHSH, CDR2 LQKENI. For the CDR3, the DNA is TGTGCCAGCTCACCAGGAGCAGGGGGCGGAAATCAGCCCCAGCATTTT. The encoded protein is CASSPGAGGGNQPQHF.

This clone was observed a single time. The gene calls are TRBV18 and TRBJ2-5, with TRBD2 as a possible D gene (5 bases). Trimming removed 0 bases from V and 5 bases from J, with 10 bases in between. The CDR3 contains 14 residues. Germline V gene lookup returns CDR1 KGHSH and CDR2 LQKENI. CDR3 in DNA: TGTGCCAGCTCACCACCCGCCCGAGGGGAGACCCAGTACTTC. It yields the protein CASSPPARGETQYF.

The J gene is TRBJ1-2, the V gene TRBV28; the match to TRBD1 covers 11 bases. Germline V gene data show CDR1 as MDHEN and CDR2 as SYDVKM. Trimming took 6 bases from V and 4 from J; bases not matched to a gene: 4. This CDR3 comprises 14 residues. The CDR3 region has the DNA TGTGCCAGCAGCCGGACAGGGGGCGGCTATGGCTACACCTTC. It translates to CASSRTGGGYGYTF.

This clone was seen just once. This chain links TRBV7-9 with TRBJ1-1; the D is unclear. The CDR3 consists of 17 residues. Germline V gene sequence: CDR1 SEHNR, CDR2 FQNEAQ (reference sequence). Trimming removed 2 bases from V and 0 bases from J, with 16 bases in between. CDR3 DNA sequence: TGTGCCAGCAGCTTAATCGCTTCTCCTGACATGAACACTGAAGCTTTCTTT. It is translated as CASSLIASPDMNTEAFF.

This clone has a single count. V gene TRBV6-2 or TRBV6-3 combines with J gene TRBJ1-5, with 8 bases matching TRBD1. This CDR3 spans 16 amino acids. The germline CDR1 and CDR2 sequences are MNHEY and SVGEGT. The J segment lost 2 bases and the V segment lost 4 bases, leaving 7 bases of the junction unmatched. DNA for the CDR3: TGTGCCAGCAGTTTTGGACAGGGTCTTGGCAATCAGCCCCAGCATTTT. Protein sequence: CASSFGQGLGNQPQHF.

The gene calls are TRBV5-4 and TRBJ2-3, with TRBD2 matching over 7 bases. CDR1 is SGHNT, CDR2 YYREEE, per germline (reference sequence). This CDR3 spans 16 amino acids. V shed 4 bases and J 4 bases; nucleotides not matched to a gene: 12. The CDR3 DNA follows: TGTGCCAGCAGCCAGATTGGAGCGGGGCGGGCAGATACGCAGTATTTT. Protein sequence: CASSQIGAGRADTQYF.

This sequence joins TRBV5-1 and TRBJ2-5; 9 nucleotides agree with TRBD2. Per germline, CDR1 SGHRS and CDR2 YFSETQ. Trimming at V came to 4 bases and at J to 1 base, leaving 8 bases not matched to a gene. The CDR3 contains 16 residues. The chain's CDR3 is CASSRGASGVQETQYF. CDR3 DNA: TGCGCCAGCAGCCGGGGAGCTAGCGGGGTCCAAGAGACCCAGTACTTC.

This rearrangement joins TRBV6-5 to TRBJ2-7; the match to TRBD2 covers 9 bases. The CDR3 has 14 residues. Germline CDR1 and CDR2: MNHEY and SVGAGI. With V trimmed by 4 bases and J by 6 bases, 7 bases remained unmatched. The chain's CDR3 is CASSSHSGSGEQYF. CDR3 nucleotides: TGTGCCAGCAGTTCGCATAGCGGGAGCGGCGAGCAGTACTTC.

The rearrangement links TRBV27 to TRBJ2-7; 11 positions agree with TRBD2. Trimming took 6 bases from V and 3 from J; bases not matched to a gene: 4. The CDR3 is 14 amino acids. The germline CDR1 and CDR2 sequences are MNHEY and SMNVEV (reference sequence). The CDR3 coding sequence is TGTGCCAGCAGCACTAGCGGGGGCTACTACGAGCAGTACTTC. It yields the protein CASSTSGGYYEQYF.

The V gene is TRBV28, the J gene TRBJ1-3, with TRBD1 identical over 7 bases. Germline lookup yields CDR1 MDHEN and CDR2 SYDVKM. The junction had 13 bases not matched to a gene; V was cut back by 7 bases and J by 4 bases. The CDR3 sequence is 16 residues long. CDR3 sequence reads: CASTSDRPSIGNTIYF. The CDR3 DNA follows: TGTGCCAGCACCTCGGACAGGCCCTCCATCGGAAACACCATATATTTT.

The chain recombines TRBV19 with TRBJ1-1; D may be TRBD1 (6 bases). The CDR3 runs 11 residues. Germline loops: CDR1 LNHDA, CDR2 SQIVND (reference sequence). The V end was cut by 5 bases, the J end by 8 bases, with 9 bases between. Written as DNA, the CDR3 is TGTGCCAGTAGTCGAACAGGGGAAGCTTTCTTT. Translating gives CASSRTGEAFF.

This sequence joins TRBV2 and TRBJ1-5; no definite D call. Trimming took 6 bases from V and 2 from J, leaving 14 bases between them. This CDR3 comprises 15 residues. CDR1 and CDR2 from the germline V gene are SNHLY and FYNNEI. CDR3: CASREEGIGNQPQHF. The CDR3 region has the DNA TGTGCCAGCAGGGAGGAGGGAATCGGCAATCAGCCCCAGCATTTT.

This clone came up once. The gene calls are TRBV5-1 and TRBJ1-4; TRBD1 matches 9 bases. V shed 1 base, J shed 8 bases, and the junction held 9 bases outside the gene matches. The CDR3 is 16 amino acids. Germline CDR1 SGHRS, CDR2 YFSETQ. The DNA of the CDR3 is TGCGCCAGCAGCTTGTCCGGACAGGGGTCCAACGAAAAACTGTTTTTT. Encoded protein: CASSLSGQGSNEKLFF.

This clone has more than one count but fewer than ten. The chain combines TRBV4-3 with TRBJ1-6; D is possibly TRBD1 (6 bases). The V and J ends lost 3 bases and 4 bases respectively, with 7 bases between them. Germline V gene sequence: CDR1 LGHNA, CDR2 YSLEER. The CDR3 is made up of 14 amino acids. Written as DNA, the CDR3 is TGCGCCAGCAGCCATACAGGGTATAATTCACCCCTCCACTTT. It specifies CASSHTGYNSPLHF.

CDR3 protein: CASSPQIDTNEKLFF. As DNA, the CDR3 is TGTGCCAGTAGTCCCCAAATAGATACTAATGAAAAACTGTTTTTT. J is TRBJ1-4 and V is TRBV19, with D unclear. CDR1 is LNHDA, CDR2 SQIVND, per germline (reference sequence). The CDR3 consists of 15 residues. The V end lost 5 bases, the J end lost 2 bases, and 12 bases lay between the germline ends.

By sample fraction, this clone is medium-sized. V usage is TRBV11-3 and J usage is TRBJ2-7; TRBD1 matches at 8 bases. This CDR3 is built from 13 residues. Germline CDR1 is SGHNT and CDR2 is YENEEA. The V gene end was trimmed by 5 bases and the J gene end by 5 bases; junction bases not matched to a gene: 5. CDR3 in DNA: TGTGCCAGCAGCACCACAGGGGGAGACGAGCAGTACTTC. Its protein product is CASSTTGGDEQYF.

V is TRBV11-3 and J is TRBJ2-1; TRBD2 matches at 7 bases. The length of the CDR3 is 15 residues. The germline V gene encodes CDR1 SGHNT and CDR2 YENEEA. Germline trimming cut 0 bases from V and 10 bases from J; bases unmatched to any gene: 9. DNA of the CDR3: TGTGCCAGCAGCTTAGATAGCGCTAGCGGAGGAGAGCAGTTCTTC. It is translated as CASSLDSASGGEQFF.